Given below is one T cell receptor (beta chain) in context. What it binds is unknown. This record belongs to a study of cytomegalovirus exposure and HLA in healthy donors. The germline V gene encodes CDR1 MNHEY and CDR2 SMNVEV (reference sequence). The ends lost 6 bases at V and 10 bases at J; junction bases unmatched: 10. The CDR3 consists of 15 residues. This PCR relied on a set of 60 Vbeta primers and 13 Jbeta primers. Measured with immunoSEQ multiplex PCR; TCRdb has only the in-frame clones, and not every one. The table lists about 150,000 clones, approximately 87% of them singletons, with around 5.2% in the top ten. Study results and caveats: 87-base-pair reads could not separate some V segments, including TRBV6-2 and TRBV6-3.

V is TRBV27 and J is TRBJ2-1, with 12 bases that match TRBD2. The sequencing sample was made of PBMCs. This receptor was identified in a woman in her thirties in good health and CMV-seronegative. CDR3 DNA sequence: TGTGCCAGCAGGAAACTAGCGGGGGGACCTAGGGAGCAGTTCTTC. Translated: CASRKLAGGPREQFF.